This T cell receptor beta chain derives from a study of neurological immune-mediated disorders. The V and J ends lost 2 bases and 8 bases respectively, with 12 bases between them. The CDR3 extends over 13 amino acids. Germline lookup yields CDR1 SSHAT and CDR2 FNYEAQ (reference sequence). This clonotype has ten or more counts. What it binds is not known. Study results and caveats: None of the CDR3 amino acid sequences in expanded clones turned up in more than one subject, which points to private repertoires in all groups.

The cDNA came from 5'RACE with 10-nucleotide random UMIs. TCRdb re-derived calls from the 5' RACE reads in MiXCR, one entry per CDR3 protein. The repertoire has about 20,000 distinct CDR3 sequences, 8% to 13% of them found once; the top ten carry about 22%. This clonotype was obtained from an older woman with HTLV-1-associated myelopathy (HAM/TSP). V gene TRBV7-7 combines with J gene TRBJ1-1, with D perhaps TRBD1 (6 bases). The source material was PBMCs. In nucleotides, the CDR3 is TGTGCCAGCAGCTTAAAACTTGACAGGGAAGCTTTCTTT. This codes for CASSLKLDREAFF.